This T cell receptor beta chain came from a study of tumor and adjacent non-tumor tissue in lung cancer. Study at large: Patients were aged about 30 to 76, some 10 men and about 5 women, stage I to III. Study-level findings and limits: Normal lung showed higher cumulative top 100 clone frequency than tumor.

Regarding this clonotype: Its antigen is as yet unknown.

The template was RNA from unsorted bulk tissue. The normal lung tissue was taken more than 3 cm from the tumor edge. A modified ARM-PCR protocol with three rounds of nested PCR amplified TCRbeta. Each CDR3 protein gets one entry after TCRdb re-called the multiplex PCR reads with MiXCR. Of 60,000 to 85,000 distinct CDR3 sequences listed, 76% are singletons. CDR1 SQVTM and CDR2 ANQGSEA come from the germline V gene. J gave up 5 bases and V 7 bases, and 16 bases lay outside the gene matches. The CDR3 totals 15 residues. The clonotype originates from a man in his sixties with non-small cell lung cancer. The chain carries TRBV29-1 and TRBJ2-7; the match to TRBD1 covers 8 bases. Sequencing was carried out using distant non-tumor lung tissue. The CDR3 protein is CSAKDRAKAGHEQYF. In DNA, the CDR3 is TGCAGCGCCAAGGACAGGGCTAAAGCAGGACACGAGCAGTACTTC.